Shown below are 18 T cell receptor beta chains from a single sample sequenced in a study of vaccination and CD4 T cells after COVID-19. Treatment indicated: roughly ten-day PBMC culture with coronavirus spike peptide pools or control peptides (ViraFEST assay). These receptors have no known antigen. Sequencing of DNA taken from cultured CD4+ T cells relied on the Oncomine TCR Beta short-read assay. Using its own MiXCR run on the PCR reads, TCRdb lists one record per CDR3 protein. Here the sample spans more than 9,500 distinct CDR3 sequences, approximately 60% being singletons. The sequenced sample consisted of CD4+ T cells from blood, cultured in vitro. The source is a human donor who had recovered from COVID-19.

This clonotype was counted only a few times. The chain's CDR3 is CASSYQGGPVYGYTF. The CDR3 coding sequence is TGTGCCAGCAGCTACCAGGGCGGTCCAGTCTATGGCTACACCTTC. This chain links TRBV7-9 with TRBJ1-2; tentative D call: TRBD1 (5 bases). Per germline, CDR1 SEHNR and CDR2 FQNEAQ (reference sequence). This CDR3 comprises 15 residues. Deletions cut 4 bases from V and 4 bases from J, with 16 bases between.

The genes are TRBV2 and TRBJ1-5; D is undetermined. Germline V CDR1 and CDR2: SNHLY, FYNNEI. This CDR3 spans 14 amino acids. V was shortened by 1 base and J by 4 bases, with 8 bases between the two germline ends. CDR3 nucleotide sequence: TGTGCCAGCAGTGAAGAACAGCATAATCAGCCCCAGCATTTT. Amino acid sequence: CASSEEQHNQPQHF. The entire variable domain, with the rest obtained from reference TRBV2 and TRBJ1-5, is as follows: EPEVTQTPSHQVTQMGQEVILRCVPISNHLYFYWYRQILGQKVEFLVSFYNNEISEKSEIFDDQFSVERPDGSNFTLKIRSTKLEDSAMYFCASSEEQHNQPQHFGDGTRLSIL.

V usage is TRBV20-1 and J usage is TRBJ2-1; 15 nucleotides match TRBD2. Germline loops: CDR1 DFQATT, CDR2 SNEGSKA (reference sequence). This CDR3 is built from 16 residues. Losses at the gene ends were 4 bases for V and 9 bases for J; bases not matched to a gene: 10. The CDR3: CSATAGLAGGWGEQFF. CDR3 nucleotides: TGCAGTGCTACAGCGGGACTAGCGGGGGGATGGGGTGAGCAGTTCTTC.

The J gene is TRBJ2-5, the V gene TRBV4-3; tentatively, D is TRBD1 or TRBD2 (5 bases each). V shed 0 bases and J shed 2 bases, with 10 bases lying between them. The CDR3 has 15 amino acids. The V gene's germline CDR1 is LGHNA and CDR2 YSLEER. CDR3 sequence (DNA): TGCGCCAGCAGCCAAGAATGGGGGAGTCAAGAGACCCAGTACTTC. It translates to CASSQEWGSQETQYF.

This clonotype was detected a few times. This sequence joins TRBV7-2 and TRBJ2-5; the D is unclear. Trimming shortened V by 5 bases and J by 5 bases, and 9 bases separated the two germline ends. There are 12 residues in the CDR3. Per germline, CDR1 SGHTA and CDR2 FQGNSA. The CDR3 protein is CASSTPAETQYF. CDR3 coding DNA: TGTGCCAGCAGCACTCCGGCCGAGACCCAGTACTTC.

This clonotype occurred once. The V call is TRBV6-1, the J call TRBJ1-4; possibly TRBD1 for D (6 bases). The V end was cut by 7 bases, the J end by 7 bases, with 19 bases between. The V gene's germline CDR1 is MNHNS and CDR2 SASEGT. The CDR3 loop spans 15 amino acids. The CDR3 protein is CASKSGAGQGEKLFF. For the CDR3, the DNA is TGTGCCAGCAAGTCGGGGGCAGGGCAGGGTGAAAAACTGTTTTTT.

The chain recombines TRBV6-4 with TRBJ2-3; a weak D match, TRBD2 (7 bases). Looked up from germline, CDR1 is MRHNA and CDR2 is SNTAGT. Trimming removed 2 bases from V and 2 bases from J, with 8 bases in between. The CDR3 sequence is 14 residues long. The CDR3 is CASSDGGATDTQYF. CDR3 nucleotide sequence: TGTGCCAGCAGTGACGGGGGGGCCACAGATACGCAGTATTTT.

This clonotype appeared once. The V and J genes are TRBV19 and TRBJ1-5, with 9 positions matching TRBD1. This CDR3 spans 16 amino acids. CDR1 LNHDA and CDR2 SQIVND come from the germline V gene (reference sequence). Losses at the gene ends were 2 bases for V and 0 bases for J; bases not matched to a gene: 2. CDR3 loop: CASSIWGQGSNQPQHF. CDR3 DNA: TGTGCCAGTAGTATATGGGGACAGGGTAGCAATCAGCCCCAGCATTTT.

The V call is TRBV6-2 or TRBV6-3, the J call TRBJ2-1; D is unclear. The ends were cut back, 0 bases at V and 0 bases at J, with 6 bases in the middle. Germline CDR1 is MNHEY and CDR2 is SVGEGT. CDR3 size: 15 residues. The CDR3 nucleotides are TGTGCCAGCAGTTACTCGGACCTCTCCTACAATGAGCAGTTCTTC. The encoded protein is CASSYSDLSYNEQFF.

The chain links TRBV14 to TRBJ2-3; 10 bases map to TRBD2. The CDR3 loop spans 16 amino acids. In germline, CDR1 is SGHDN, CDR2 FVKESK. V lost 4 bases and J lost 3; bases outside the gene matches: 7. Here the CDR3 reads CASSPISGGVTDTQYF. The CDR3 DNA sequence: TGTGCCAGCAGCCCCATAAGCGGGGGGGTTACAGATACGCAGTATTTT.

This clonotype has only a few counts. The chain is built from TRBV20-1 and TRBJ1-3; D remains unclear. CDR3 length: 15 amino acids. The V end was cut by 5 bases, the J end by 0 bases, with 14 bases between. The germline gives CDR1 DFQATT, CDR2 SNEGSKA (reference sequence). CDR3 in DNA: TGCAGTGCTCCCCCCGGTCCCGGCTCTGGAAACACCATATATTTT. Amino acids: CSAPPGPGSGNTIYF.

This clonotype was picked up a small number of times. The CDR3 DNA reads TGTGCCAGCCAGGGACAGGGGGCGGATGAACGTCAGCCCCAGCATTTT. Translating gives CASQGQGADERQPQHF. The genes are TRBV6-4 and TRBJ1-5; the match to TRBD1 covers 12 bases. Germline assignment: CDR1 MRHNA and CDR2 SNTAGT. This CDR3 has 16 amino acids. The V segment lost 8 bases and the J segment 6 bases; nucleotides outside the gene matches: 11.

The chain joins TRBV11-1 to TRBJ1-2, with D perhaps matching TRBD1 (6 bases). Germline loops: CDR1 SGHAT, CDR2 FQDESV (reference sequence). Deletions cut 4 bases from V and 8 bases from J, with 14 bases between. The CDR3 covers 13 residues. CDR3 residues: CASSSGPQGGYTF. Here the CDR3 DNA reads TGTGCCAGCAGCTCCGGGCCACAGGGAGGCTACACCTTC.

The chain carries TRBV7-9 and TRBJ2-1; D is uncertain. Germline V gives CDR1 SEHNR, CDR2 FQNEAQ (reference sequence). V was pared by 5 bases and J by 7 bases, with 21 bases between. This CDR3 spans 16 amino acids. CDR3 sequence: CASSLYDIRVGNEQFF. CDR3 nucleotides: TGTGCCAGCAGCCTATATGACATCCGGGTTGGAAATGAGCAGTTCTTC.

The V and J genes are TRBV7-2 and TRBJ1-2, with D maybe TRBD1 (6 bases). Per germline, CDR1 SGHTA and CDR2 FQGNSA. Trimming removed 3 bases at V and 7 bases at J, with 15 bases between. The CDR3 consists of 14 residues. The DNA of the CDR3 is TGTGCCAGCAGCTTGCTCTCAGGGGACGGTGGCTACACCTTC. Translation: CASSLLSGDGGYTF. Variable domain in full (rest from reference TRBV7-2 and TRBJ1-2): GAGVSQSPSNKVTEKGKDVELRCDPISGHTALYWYRQSLGQGLEFLIYFQGNSAPDKSGLPSDRFSAERTGGSVSTLTIQRTQQEDSAVYLCASSLLSGDGGYTFGSGTRLTVV.

This clonotype has a handful of counts. The rearrangement uses TRBV20-1 and TRBJ2-1, with D possibly being TRBD2 (7 bases). This CDR3 comprises 18 residues. Germline CDR1 is DFQATT and CDR2 is SNEGSKA (reference sequence). Trimming left V 0 bases short and J 4 bases short, with 22 bases between. The CDR3: CSARDLRQIGGLYNEQFF. The DNA for the CDR3 is TGCAGTGCTAGAGACCTTCGACAGATCGGGGGGCTGTACAATGAGCAGTTCTTC.

This clonotype is classed as medium-sized (0.01 to 0.1%). This chain uses TRBV23-1 with TRBJ2-7; 8 bases line up with TRBD1. Being an ORF, TRBV23-1 has a function that is uncertain. Trimming took 6 bases from V and 0 from J; bases not matched to a gene: 7. The CDR3 is made up of 15 amino acids. The DNA for the CDR3 is TGCGCCAGCAGACTGGGACAGGAGAGCTCCTACGAGCAGTACTTC. It specifies CASRLGQESSYEQYF.

V gene TRBV20-1 combines with J gene TRBJ1-6, with 9 bases that match TRBD1. This CDR3 spans 15 amino acids. Germline V gives CDR1 DFQATT, CDR2 SNEGSKA (reference sequence). V lost 0 bases, J lost 7 bases, and 4 bases stayed unmatched. CDR3 protein: CSARDRQGGNSPLHF. CDR3 DNA sequence: TGCAGTGCTAGAGATCGACAGGGGGGAAATTCACCCCTCCACTTT.